Shown below are 7 T cell receptor beta chains from a single sample sequenced in a study of circulating and synovial CD4+ cells in juvenile arthritis (dated by TCRdb to between 2014 and 2016). Libraries were prepared through the immunoSEQ multiplex PCR assay. Sourced from immuneACCESS, this table was stored by TCRdb with only in-frame sequences that have V and J called. A share of the clones is absent; for the studies checked, an unresolved V gene accounts for under half, and the remainder has no known explanation. This sample holds tens of thousands of clones; about 95% were observed only once. The top ten hold roughly 0.69% of the sample. The sequencing sample was made of CD4+ T cells from blood. Every receptor here comes from a human donor with juvenile idiopathic arthritis.

This chain connects TRBV5-1 to TRBJ2-3, with a tentative D call TRBD2 (5 bases). This CDR3 contains 15 residues. The V gene's germline CDR1 is SGHRS and CDR2 YFSETQ. Trimming stripped 7 bases from V and 2 bases from J, with 17 bases between. CDR3 residues: CASASAGVNTDTQYF. CDR3 in DNA: TGCGCCAGCGCCTCGGCGGGCGTCAACACAGATACGCAGTATTTT.

V is TRBV5-4 and J is TRBJ2-1, with 12 bases that match TRBD2. V lost 0 bases to trimming and J lost 1 base; unmatched junction nucleotides: 8. The CDR3 length is 19 residues. The germline V gene encodes CDR1 SGHNT and CDR2 YYREEE (reference sequence). CDR3 DNA sequence: TGTGCCAGCAGCTTGGAGGCTAGCGGGGGGGCGGGGTCCTACAATGAGCAGTTCTTC. Amino acids: CASSLEASGGAGSYNEQFF.

The chain has TRBV7-3 and TRBJ2-5, with D unclear. This CDR3 has 13 amino acids. The germline V and J ends were trimmed by 5 bases and 4 bases, with 11 bases remaining between them. In germline, CDR1 is SGHTA, CDR2 FQGTGA. The CDR3 DNA reads TGTGCCAGCAGCGAAAGTAGTGCAGAGACCCAGTACTTC. It specifies CASSESSAETQYF.

This rearrangement joins TRBV19 to TRBJ2-5, with 9 bases that match TRBD2. The J segment lost 10 bases and the V segment lost 1 base, leaving 13 bases of the junction unmatched. CDR3 size: 16 residues. Germline CDR1 reads LNHDA; CDR2 reads SQIVND (reference sequence). The CDR3 bases are TGTGCCAGTAGTATAGCGACTAGCGGAGGCCCTATAGACCAGTACTTC. It codes for CASSIATSGGPIDQYF.

The chain is built from TRBV4-3 and TRBJ1-2, with TRBD1 as a possible D gene (6 bases). The CDR3 sequence is 15 residues long. Trimming cost V 0 bases and J 6 bases, with 14 bases left between them. Germline V gives CDR1 LGHNA, CDR2 YSLEER. CDR3 bases: TGCGCCAGCAGCCAAGATGAGGGGGGGGCTCATGGCTACACCTTC. Residues: CASSQDEGGAHGYTF.

This clone showed up just a few times. J is TRBJ2-3 and V is TRBV2; 14 bases align to TRBD2. With V trimmed by 5 bases and J by 0 bases, 7 bases remained unmatched. CDR1 SNHLY and CDR2 FYNNEI come from the germline V gene. The CDR3 has 18 amino acids. The CDR3 DNA follows: TGTGCCAGCAGTAAAGGACTAGCGGGGGGCCCTAGCACAGATACGCAGTATTTT. This sequence encodes CASSKGLAGGPSTDTQYF.

The chain carries TRBV18 and TRBJ2-7; 11 bases line up with TRBD2. J lost 5 bases, V lost 6 bases, and 9 bases had no gene match. Germline CDR1 and CDR2: KGHSH and LQKENI. The CDR3 spans 15 residues. CDR3 coding DNA: TGTGCCAGCTCTCCCGGACTAGCGGGTAACCACGAGCAGTACTTC. Its protein product is CASSPGLAGNHEQYF. The full variable domain, its missing parts supplied by reference TRBV18 and TRBJ2-7, is NAGVMQNPRHLVRRRGQEARLRCSPMKGHSHVYWYRQLPEEGLKFMVYLQKENIIDESGMPKERFSAEFPKEGPSILRIQQVVRGDSAAYFCASSPGLAGNHEQYFGPGTRLTVT.